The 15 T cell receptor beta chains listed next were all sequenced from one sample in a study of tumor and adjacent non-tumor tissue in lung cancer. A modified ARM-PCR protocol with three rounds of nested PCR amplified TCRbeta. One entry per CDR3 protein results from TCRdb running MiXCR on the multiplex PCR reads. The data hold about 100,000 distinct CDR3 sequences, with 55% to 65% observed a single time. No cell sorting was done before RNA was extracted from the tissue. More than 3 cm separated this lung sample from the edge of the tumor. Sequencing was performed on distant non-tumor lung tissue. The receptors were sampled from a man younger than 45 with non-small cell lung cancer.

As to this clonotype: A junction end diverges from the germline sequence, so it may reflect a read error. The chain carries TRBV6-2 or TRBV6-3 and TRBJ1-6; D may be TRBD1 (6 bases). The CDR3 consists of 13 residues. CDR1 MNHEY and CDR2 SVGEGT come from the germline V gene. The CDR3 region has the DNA TGTGCCAGCAGTTACTCGAGGCCAGGGGCAAATGACTTT. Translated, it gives CASSYSRPGANDF.

In DNA form, the CDR3 reads TGTGCCAGCAGCTTTATGGTAGCGGGGGACCCACGGACCCAGTACTTC. This gives the protein CASSFMVAGDPRTQYF. This chain links TRBV7-9 with TRBJ2-5; 9 bases are shared with TRBD2. The germline CDR1 and CDR2 sequences are SEHNR and FQNEAQ (reference sequence). The CDR3 extends over 16 amino acids. Trimming took 3 bases from V and 7 from J; bases not matched to a gene: 12.

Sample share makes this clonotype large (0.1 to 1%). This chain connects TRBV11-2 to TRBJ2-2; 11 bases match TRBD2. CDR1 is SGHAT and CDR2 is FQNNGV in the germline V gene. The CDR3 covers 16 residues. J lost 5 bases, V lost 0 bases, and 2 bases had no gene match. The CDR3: CASSLELAGETGELFF. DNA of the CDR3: TGTGCCAGCAGCTTAGAACTAGCGGGAGAAACCGGGGAGCTGTTTTTT.

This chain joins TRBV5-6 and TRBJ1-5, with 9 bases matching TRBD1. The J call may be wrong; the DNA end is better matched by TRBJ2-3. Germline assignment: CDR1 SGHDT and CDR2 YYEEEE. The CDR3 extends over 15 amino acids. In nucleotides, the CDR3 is TGTGCCAGCAGCTTGGCGACAGGGGGTAATCAGCCCCAGTATTTT. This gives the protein CASSLATGGNQPQYF.

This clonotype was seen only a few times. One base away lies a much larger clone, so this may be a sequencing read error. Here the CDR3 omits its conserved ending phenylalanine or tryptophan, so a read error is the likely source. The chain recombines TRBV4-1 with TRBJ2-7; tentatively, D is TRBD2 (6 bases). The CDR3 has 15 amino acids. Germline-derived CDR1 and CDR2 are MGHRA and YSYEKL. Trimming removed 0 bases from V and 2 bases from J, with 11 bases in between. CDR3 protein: CASSQDAGPTYEQYL. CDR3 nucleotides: TGCGCCAGCAGCCAAGACGCGGGACCAACCTACGAGCAGTACTTA.

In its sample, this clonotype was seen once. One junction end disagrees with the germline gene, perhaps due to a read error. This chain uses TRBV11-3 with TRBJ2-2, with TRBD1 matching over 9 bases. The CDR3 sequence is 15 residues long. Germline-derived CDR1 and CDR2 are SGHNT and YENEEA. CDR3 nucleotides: TGTACCAGCAGCCCGGGACAGGGAAGCACCGGGGAGCTGTTTTTT. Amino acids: CTSSPGQGSTGELFF.

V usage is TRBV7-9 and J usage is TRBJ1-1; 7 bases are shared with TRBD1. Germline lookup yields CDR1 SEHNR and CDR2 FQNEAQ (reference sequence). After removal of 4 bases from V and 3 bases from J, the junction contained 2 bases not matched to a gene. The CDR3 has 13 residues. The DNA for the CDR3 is TGTGCCAGCAGCTCGCAGGGGGACACTGAAGCTTTCTTT. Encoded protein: CASSSQGDTEAFF.

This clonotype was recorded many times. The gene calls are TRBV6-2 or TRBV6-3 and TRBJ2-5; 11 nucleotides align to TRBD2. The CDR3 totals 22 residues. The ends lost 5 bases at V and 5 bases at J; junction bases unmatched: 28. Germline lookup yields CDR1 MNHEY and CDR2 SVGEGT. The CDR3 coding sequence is TGTGCCAGCAGTAGGGCATATGGCAGGGCCCCCTATAGCGGGGGGGCCGCGGAGACCCAGTACTTC. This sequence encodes CASSRAYGRAPYSGGAAETQYF.

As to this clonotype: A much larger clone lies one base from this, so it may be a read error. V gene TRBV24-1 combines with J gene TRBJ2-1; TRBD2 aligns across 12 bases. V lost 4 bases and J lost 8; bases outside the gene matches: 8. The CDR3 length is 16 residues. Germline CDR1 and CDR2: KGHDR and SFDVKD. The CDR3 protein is CATSDLTSGSNDEQFF. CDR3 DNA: TGTGCCACCAGTGACCTGACTAGCGGGAGTAACGATGAGCAGTTCTTC.

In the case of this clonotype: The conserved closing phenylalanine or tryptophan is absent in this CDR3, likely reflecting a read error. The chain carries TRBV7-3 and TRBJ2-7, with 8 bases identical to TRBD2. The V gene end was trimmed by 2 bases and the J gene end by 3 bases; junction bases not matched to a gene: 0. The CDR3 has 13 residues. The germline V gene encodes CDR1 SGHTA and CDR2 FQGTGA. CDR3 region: CASSLAGGYEQYL. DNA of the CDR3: TGTGCCAGCAGCTTAGCGGGGGGCTACGAGCAGTACTTA.

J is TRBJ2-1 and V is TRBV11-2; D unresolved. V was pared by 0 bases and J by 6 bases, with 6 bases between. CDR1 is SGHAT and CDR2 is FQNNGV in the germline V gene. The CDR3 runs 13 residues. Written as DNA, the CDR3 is TGTGCCAGCAGCTTAGATTGGGGCAATGAGCAGTTCTTC. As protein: CASSLDWGNEQFF.

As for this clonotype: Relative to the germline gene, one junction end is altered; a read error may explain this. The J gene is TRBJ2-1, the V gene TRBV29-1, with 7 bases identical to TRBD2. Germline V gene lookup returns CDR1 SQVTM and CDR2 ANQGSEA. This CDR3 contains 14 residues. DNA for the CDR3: TGCAACGTTGAAGACGGCGGGGGATGGTATAAGCTGTTCTTC. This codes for CNVEDGGGWYKLFF.

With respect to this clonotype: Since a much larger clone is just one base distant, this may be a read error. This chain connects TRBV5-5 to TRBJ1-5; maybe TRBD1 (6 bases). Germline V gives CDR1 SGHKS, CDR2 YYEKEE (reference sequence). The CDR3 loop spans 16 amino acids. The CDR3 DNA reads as TGTACCAGCAGCTATTTGGGGGGCCTTAGCAATCAGCCCCAGCATTTT. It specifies CTSSYLGGLSNQPQHF.

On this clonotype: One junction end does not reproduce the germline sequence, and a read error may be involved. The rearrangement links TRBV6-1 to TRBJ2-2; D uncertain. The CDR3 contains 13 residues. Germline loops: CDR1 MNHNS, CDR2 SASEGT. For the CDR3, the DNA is TGTGCCAGCAATGCGTCCTCGCGCGAGGAGCTGTTTTTC. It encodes CASNASSREELFF.

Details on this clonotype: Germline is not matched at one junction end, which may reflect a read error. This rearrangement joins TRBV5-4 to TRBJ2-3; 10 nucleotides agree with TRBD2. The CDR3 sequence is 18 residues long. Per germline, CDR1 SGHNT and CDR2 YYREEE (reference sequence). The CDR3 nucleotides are TGTGACAGCAGTTCGGGACTAGCGAGGGGGCCAGGGTCAGATACGCAGTATTTT. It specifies CDSSSGLARGPGSDTQYF.